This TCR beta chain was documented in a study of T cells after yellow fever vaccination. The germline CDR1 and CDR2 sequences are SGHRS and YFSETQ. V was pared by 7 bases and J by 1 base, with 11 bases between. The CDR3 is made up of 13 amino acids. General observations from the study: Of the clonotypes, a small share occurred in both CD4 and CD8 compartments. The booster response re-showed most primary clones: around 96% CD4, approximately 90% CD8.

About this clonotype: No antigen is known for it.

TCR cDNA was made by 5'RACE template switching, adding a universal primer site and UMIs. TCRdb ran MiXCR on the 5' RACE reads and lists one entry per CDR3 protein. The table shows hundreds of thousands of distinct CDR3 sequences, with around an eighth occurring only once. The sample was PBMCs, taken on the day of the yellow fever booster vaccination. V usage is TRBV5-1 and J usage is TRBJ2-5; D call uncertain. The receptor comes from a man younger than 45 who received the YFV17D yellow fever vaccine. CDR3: CASLQKPQETQYF. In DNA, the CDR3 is TGCGCCAGCTTGCAGAAGCCCCAAGAGACCCAGTACTTC.